Detailed here is one TCR beta chain. The PCR made use of 60 Vbeta and 13 Jbeta primers. Profiled with immunoSEQ multiplex PCR; TCRdb holds only in-frame clones, not every one. Here the sample table reports about 130,000 clones. The sample comes from a study of cytomegalovirus exposure and HLA in healthy donors. The germline V and J ends were trimmed by 0 bases and 6 bases, with 15 bases remaining between them. The CDR3 runs 15 residues. Germline lookup yields CDR1 SGHRS and CDR2 YFSETQ. The sequenced sample was PBMCs. V usage is TRBV5-1 and J usage is TRBJ1-2; tentatively, D is TRBD1 (5 bases). The TCR originated in a man between 18 and 29 years old in good health and CMV-seronegative. The chain's CDR3 is CASSLGAEGHNGYTF. The DNA of the CDR3 is TGCGCCAGCAGCTTGGGAGCGGAGGGGCACAATGGCTACACCTTC.